The rows below give T cell receptor beta chains drawn from one sample of a study of blood T cells in healthy people across ages. TCRdb ran MiXCR on the 5' RACE reads and lists one entry per CDR3 protein. The data show 1.2 million to 1.5 million distinct CDR3 sequences, 55% to 75% seen once. The sample comprised blood. The source is a man aged 18 to 30 in good health. Both conserved end residues are part of each CDR3. The D gene is left open where the match is weak. Clone size is stated in some rows and not others, as once, few, many or a class when expanded.

J: TRBJ2-7
size: few
D: TRBD2
V: TRBV9
CDR3: CASSVEGLGIEGEQYF
DNA: TGTGCCAGCAGCGTAGAGGGACTAGGAATCGAGGGCGAGCAGTACTTC

J: TRBJ2-5
size: few
D: .
V: TRBV7-9
CDR3: CASSLSGQNQYF
DNA: TGTGCCAGCAGCTTATCAGGACAGAACCAGTACTTC

J: TRBJ2-5
size: few
D: .
V: TRBV11-2
CDR3: CASSLKALGSKETQYF
DNA: TGTGCCAGCAGTCTCAAGGCTCTAGGGAGTAAAGAGACCCAGTACTTC

J: TRBJ2-5
size: .
D: .
V: TRBV6-5
CDR3: CASSYFGLPRETQYF
DNA: TGTGCCAGCAGTTACTTTGGGCTACCGAGAGAGACCCAGTACTTC

J: TRBJ2-2
size: .
D: TRBD1
V: TRBV4-3
CDR3: CASSQEYRGYTGELFF
DNA: TGCGCCAGCAGCCAAGAATACAGGGGGTACACCGGGGAGCTGTTTTTT

J: TRBJ2-1
size: .
D: .
V: TRBV10-3
CDR3: CAISEADYNEQFF
DNA: TGTGCCATCAGTGAGGCGGACTATAATGAGCAGTTCTTC

J: TRBJ2-7
size: .
D: .
V: TRBV20-1
CDR3: CSARLSFAMRLLSYEQYF
DNA: TGCAGTGCTAGGTTGTCTTTTGCGATGAGGCTCCTCTCCTACGAGCAGTACTTC

J: TRBJ1-2
size: few
D: .
V: TRBV15
CDR3: CATSREALGGYTF
DNA: TGTGCCACCAGCAGAGAGGCCCTCGGCGGCTACACCTTC

J: TRBJ2-2
size: .
D: .
V: TRBV20-1
CDR3: CSAKDGLYTGELFF
DNA: TGCAGTGCTAAAGACGGACTGTACACCGGGGAGCTGTTTTTT

J: TRBJ2-3
size: .
D: TRBD2
V: TRBV6-1
CDR3: CASSESSGGADTQYF
DNA: TGTGCCAGCAGTGAATCTAGCGGGGGTGCAGATACGCAGTATTTT

J: TRBJ1-2
size: .
D: .
V: TRBV29-1
CDR3: CSVEGDYGYTF
DNA: TGCAGCGTCGAAGGAGACTATGGCTACACCTTC

J: TRBJ2-7
size: .
D: .
V: TRBV29-1
CDR3: CSVGVGGLGGEQYF
DNA: TGCAGCGTGGGTGTGGGAGGCTTAGGGGGCGAGCAGTACTTC

J: TRBJ2-5
size: .
D: .
V: TRBV29-1
CDR3: CSGLRGRETQYF
DNA: TGCAGCGGGCTCAGGGGAAGAGAGACCCAGTACTTC

J: TRBJ2-7
size: .
D: TRBD2
V: TRBV27
CDR3: CASRAGGRFYEQYF
DNA: TGTGCCAGCAGGGCGGGCGGGAGGTTCTACGAGCAGTACTTC

J: TRBJ2-7
size: .
D: .
V: TRBV6-5
CDR3: CASSYFGSLTYEQYF
DNA: TGTGCCAGCAGTTACTTCGGGAGTTTAACCTACGAGCAGTACTTC

J: TRBJ1-5
size: .
D: .
V: TRBV19
CDR3: CATRGRGNQPQHF
DNA: TGTGCCACACGGGGGAGAGGCAATCAGCCCCAGCATTTT

J: TRBJ1-5
size: .
D: .
V: TRBV4-1
CDR3: CASSQEKISGQPQHF
DNA: TGCGCCAGCAGCCAAGAAAAAATTAGTGGTCAGCCCCAGCATTTT

J: TRBJ1-2
size: .
D: .
V: TRBV15
CDR3: CATSRGGEEFYGYTF
DNA: TGTGCCACCAGCAGAGGGGGGGAGGAGTTCTATGGCTACACCTTC

J: TRBJ2-1
size: .
D: .
V: TRBV21-1
CDR3: CASSKGEVRREDTEQFF
DNA: TGTGCCAGCAGCAAAGGTGAGGTTCGGCGGGAGGACACTGAGCAGTTCTTC

J: TRBJ2-7
size: many
D: TRBD2
V: TRBV7-9
CDR3: CASSLLAGGTEQYF
DNA: TGTGCCAGCAGCCTACTAGCGGGGGGAACCGAGCAGTACTTC

J: TRBJ1-2
size: .
D: .
V: TRBV7-2
CDR3: CASSSSASNYGYTF
DNA: TGTGCCAGCAGCTCCTCGGCCTCTAACTATGGCTACACCTTC

J: TRBJ2-1
size: few
D: .
V: TRBV7-9
CDR3: CASSFAVTSSYNEQFF
DNA: TGTGCCAGCAGCTTCGCAGTAACGAGCTCCTACAATGAGCAGTTCTTC

J: TRBJ2-1
size: .
D: .
V: TRBV4-1
CDR3: CASQPGRGYNEQFF
DNA: TGCGCCAGCCAGCCAGGGCGCGGATACAATGAGCAGTTCTTC

J: TRBJ1-1
size: .
D: .
V: TRBV6-2/TRBV6-3
CDR3: CASSYQYSTEAFF
DNA: TGTGCCAGCAGTTACCAGTACAGCACTGAAGCTTTCTTT

J: TRBJ2-6
size: .
D: .
V: TRBV12-3/TRBV12-4
CDR3: CASSSYRVSGANVLTF
DNA: TGTGCCAGCAGTTCCTACAGGGTTTCTGGGGCCAACGTCCTGACTTTC

J: TRBJ2-1
size: .
D: TRBD2
V: TRBV6-2/TRBV6-3
CDR3: CASSYSGGATFF
DNA: TGTGCCAGCAGTTATAGCGGGGGGGCAACGTTCTTC

J: TRBJ1-1
size: once
D: .
V: TRBV5-5
CDR3: CASSWDPFNTEAFF
DNA: TGTGCCAGCAGCTGGGACCCTTTCAACACTGAAGCTTTCTTT

J: TRBJ2-7
size: .
D: .
V: TRBV6-2/TRBV6-3
CDR3: CASSVGRPFEQYF
DNA: TGTGCCAGCAGTGTTGGGAGGCCCTTCGAGCAGTACTTC

J: TRBJ1-1
size: .
D: .
V: TRBV9
CDR3: CASSVGGGDTEAFF
DNA: TGTGCCAGCAGCGTAGGAGGGGGGGACACTGAAGCTTTCTTT

J: TRBJ2-7
size: .
D: TRBD1
V: TRBV4-1
CDR3: CASSQGQVDEQYF
DNA: TGCGCCAGCAGCCAGGGACAGGTCGATGAGCAGTACTTC

J: TRBJ2-7
size: .
D: .
V: TRBV7-9
CDR3: CASSYERASPYEQYF
DNA: TGTGCCAGCAGCTACGAGCGGGCGAGCCCCTACGAGCAGTACTTC

J: TRBJ1-5
size: .
D: .
V: TRBV6-1
CDR3: CASAGLNQPQHF
DNA: TGTGCCAGCGCAGGCCTCAATCAGCCCCAGCATTTT

J: TRBJ2-3
size: .
D: .
V: TRBV14
CDR3: CASSQDIQFTDTQYF
DNA: TGTGCCAGCAGCCAAGACATTCAGTTTACAGATACGCAGTATTTT

J: TRBJ1-3
size: few
D: .
V: TRBV29-1
CDR3: CSVEGGRTGNTIYF
DNA: TGCAGCGTTGAGGGGGGCCGGACTGGAAACACCATATATTTT

J: TRBJ1-4
size: .
D: .
V: TRBV6-1
CDR3: CASSGSRNEKLFF
DNA: TGTGCCAGCAGTGGTAGTAGAAATGAAAAACTGTTTTTT

J: TRBJ1-5
size: .
D: .
V: TRBV27
CDR3: CASSLYGGDSSDQPQHF
DNA: TGTGCCAGCAGTTTATATGGGGGAGACAGTTCAGATCAGCCCCAGCATTTT

J: TRBJ1-2
size: .
D: .
V: TRBV4-1
CDR3: CASSPGPALGYGYTF
DNA: TGCGCCAGCAGCCCGGGACCGGCTTTAGGGTATGGCTACACCTTC

J: TRBJ2-1
size: .
D: TRBD2
V: TRBV27
CDR3: CASRLLAGEYNEQFF
DNA: TGTGCCAGCAGGTTATTAGCGGGAGAATACAATGAGCAGTTCTTC

J: TRBJ2-7
size: .
D: .
V: TRBV28
CDR3: CASSLWGFPIYYEQYF
DNA: TGTGCCAGCAGCCTTTGGGGTTTCCCGATATACTACGAGCAGTACTTC

J: TRBJ1-5
size: .
D: TRBD1
V: TRBV7-9
CDR3: CASSLVGTGHQPQHF
DNA: TGTGCCAGCAGCTTAGTGGGGACAGGTCACCAGCCCCAGCATTTT

J: TRBJ1-1
size: .
D: .
V: TRBV27
CDR3: CASSLAGALPEAFF
DNA: TGTGCCAGCAGTTTAGCGGGGGCCCTCCCTGAAGCTTTCTTT

J: TRBJ1-6
size: .
D: TRBD1
V: TRBV6-5
CDR3: CASSQGTGVSPLHF
DNA: TGTGCCAGCAGCCAGGGGACAGGTGTTTCACCCCTCCACTTT

J: TRBJ2-3
size: .
D: TRBD2
V: TRBV20-1
CDR3: CATPGGASGATDTQYF
DNA: TGCGCGACCCCGGGGGGGGCTAGCGGGGCGACAGATACGCAGTATTTT

J: TRBJ2-2
size: .
D: TRBD1
V: TRBV5-1
CDR3: CASSWGQTNTGELFF
DNA: TGCGCCAGCAGCTGGGGACAGACAAACACCGGGGAGCTGTTTTTT

J: TRBJ2-7
size: .
D: .
V: TRBV28
CDR3: CASSSNRVSYEQYF
DNA: TGTGCCAGCAGTTCGAACAGGGTGTCCTACGAGCAGTACTTC

J: TRBJ1-2
size: .
D: .
V: TRBV15
CDR3: CATSRAGSLYGYTF
DNA: TGTGCCACCAGCAGAGCGGGTAGTCTCTATGGCTACACCTTC

J: TRBJ2-7
size: few
D: TRBD2
V: TRBV12-3/TRBV12-4
CDR3: CASRGDYPYEQYF
DNA: TGTGCCAGCAGAGGGGACTACCCCTACGAGCAGTACTTC

J: TRBJ2-5
size: .
D: .
V: TRBV12-3/TRBV12-4
CDR3: CASGGTSQETQYF
DNA: TGTGCCAGCGGAGGGACAAGTCAAGAGACCCAGTACTTC

J: TRBJ2-1
size: few
D: .
V: TRBV4-1
CDR3: CASSHLDNEQFF
DNA: TGCGCCAGCAGCCACCTTGACAATGAGCAGTTCTTC

J: TRBJ1-2
size: .
D: .
V: TRBV20-1
CDR3: CSASLDGYTF
DNA: TGCAGTGCTAGTCTGGATGGCTACACCTTC

J: TRBJ1-1
size: .
D: TRBD1
V: TRBV20-1
CDR3: CSAFGTGRYTEAFF
DNA: TGCAGTGCTTTTGGGACAGGGCGGTACACTGAAGCTTTCTTT

J: TRBJ1-6
size: few
D: .
V: TRBV13
CDR3: CASSWRSGRENSPLHF
DNA: TGTGCCAGCAGCTGGCGATCTGGACGGGAGAATTCACCCCTCCACTTT

J: TRBJ1-2
size: .
D: TRBD1
V: TRBV6-1
CDR3: CASSEGRGQYYGYTF
DNA: TGTGCCAGCAGTGAAGGCAGGGGACAGTACTATGGCTACACCTTC

J: TRBJ1-1
size: .
D: .
V: TRBV15
CDR3: CATSRDRATEAFF
DNA: TGTGCCACCAGCAGAGATAGGGCCACTGAAGCTTTCTTT

J: TRBJ2-2
size: .
D: .
V: TRBV29-1
CDR3: CSVVSQGYTGELFF
DNA: TGCAGCGTTGTTAGCCAGGGGTACACCGGGGAGCTGTTTTTT